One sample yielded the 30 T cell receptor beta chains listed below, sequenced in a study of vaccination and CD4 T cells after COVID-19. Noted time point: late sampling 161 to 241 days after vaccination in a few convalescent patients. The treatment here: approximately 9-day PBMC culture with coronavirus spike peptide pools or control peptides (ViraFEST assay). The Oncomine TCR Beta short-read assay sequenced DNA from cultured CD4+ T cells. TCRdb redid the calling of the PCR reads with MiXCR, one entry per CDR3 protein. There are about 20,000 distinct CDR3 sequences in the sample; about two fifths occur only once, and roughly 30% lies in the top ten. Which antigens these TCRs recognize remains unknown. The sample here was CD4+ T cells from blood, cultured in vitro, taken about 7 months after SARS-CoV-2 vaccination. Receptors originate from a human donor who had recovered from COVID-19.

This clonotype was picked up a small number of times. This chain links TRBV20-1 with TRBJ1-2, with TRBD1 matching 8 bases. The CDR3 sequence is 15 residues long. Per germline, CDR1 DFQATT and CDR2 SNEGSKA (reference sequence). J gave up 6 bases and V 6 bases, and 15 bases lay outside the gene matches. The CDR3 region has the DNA TGCAGTGCGCCAAGGACAGGGTCGATGAGTGATGGCTACACCTTC. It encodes CSAPRTGSMSDGYTF.

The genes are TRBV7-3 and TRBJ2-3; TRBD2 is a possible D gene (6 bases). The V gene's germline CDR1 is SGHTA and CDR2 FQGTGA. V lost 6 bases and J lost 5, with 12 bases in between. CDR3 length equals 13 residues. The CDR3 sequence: CASSQTSVDTQYF. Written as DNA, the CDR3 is TGTGCCAGCAGTCAGACTAGTGTAGATACGCAGTATTTT.

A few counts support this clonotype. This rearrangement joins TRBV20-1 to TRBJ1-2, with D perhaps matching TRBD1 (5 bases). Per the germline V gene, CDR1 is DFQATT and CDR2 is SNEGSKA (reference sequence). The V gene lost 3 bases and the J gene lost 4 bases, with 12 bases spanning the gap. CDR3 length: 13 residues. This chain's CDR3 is CSARSQGGYGYTF. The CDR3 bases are TGCAGTGCTAGGTCTCAGGGAGGCTATGGCTACACCTTC.

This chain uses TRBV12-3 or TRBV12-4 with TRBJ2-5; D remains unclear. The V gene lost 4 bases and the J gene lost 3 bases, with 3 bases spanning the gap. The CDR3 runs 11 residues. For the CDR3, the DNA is TGTGCCAGCAGTTGGGAAGAGACCCAGTACTTC. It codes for CASSWEETQYF.

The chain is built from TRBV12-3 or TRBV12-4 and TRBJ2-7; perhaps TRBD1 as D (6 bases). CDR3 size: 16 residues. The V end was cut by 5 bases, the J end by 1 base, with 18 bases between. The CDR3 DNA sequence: TGTGCCAGCAGTCCGGGGACAAAGGGGCGTTCCTACGAGCAGTACTTC. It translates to CASSPGTKGRSYEQYF.

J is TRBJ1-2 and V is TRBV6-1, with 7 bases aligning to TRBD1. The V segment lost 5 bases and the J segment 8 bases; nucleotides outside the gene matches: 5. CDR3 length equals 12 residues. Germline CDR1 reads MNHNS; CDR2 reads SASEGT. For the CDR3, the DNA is TGTGCCAGCAGTCAGGGGGGGCGAGGCTACACCTTC. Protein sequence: CASSQGGRGYTF.

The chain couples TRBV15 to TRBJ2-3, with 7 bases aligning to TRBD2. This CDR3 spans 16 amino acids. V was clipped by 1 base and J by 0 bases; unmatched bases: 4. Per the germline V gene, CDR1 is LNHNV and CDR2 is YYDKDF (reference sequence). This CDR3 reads CATSRALARSTDTQYF. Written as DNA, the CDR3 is TGTGCCACCAGCAGAGCACTAGCGCGTAGCACAGATACGCAGTATTTT.

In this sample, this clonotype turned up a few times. CDR3 bases: TGTGCCAGCAGCTTAAGGGAGAACACTGAAGCTTTCTTT. Its protein is CASSLRENTEAFF. The J gene is TRBJ1-1, the V gene TRBV7-3; D remains unclear. CDR1 SGHTA and CDR2 FQGTGA come from the germline V gene. Trimming removed 1 base at V and 1 base at J, with 4 bases between. This CDR3 is 13 amino acids long.

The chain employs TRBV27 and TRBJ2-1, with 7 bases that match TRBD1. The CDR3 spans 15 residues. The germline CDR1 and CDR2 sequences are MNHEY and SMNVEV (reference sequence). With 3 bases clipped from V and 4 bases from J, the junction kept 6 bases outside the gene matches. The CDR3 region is CASSFGQATYNEQFF. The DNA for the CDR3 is TGTGCCAGCAGTTTCGGACAGGCCACTTACAATGAGCAGTTCTTC.

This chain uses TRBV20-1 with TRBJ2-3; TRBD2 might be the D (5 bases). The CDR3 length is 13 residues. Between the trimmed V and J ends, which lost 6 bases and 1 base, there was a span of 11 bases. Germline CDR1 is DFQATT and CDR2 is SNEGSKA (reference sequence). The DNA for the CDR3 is TGCAGTGCCCCACTAGGAGGCACAGATACGCAGTATTTT. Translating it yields CSAPLGGTDTQYF.

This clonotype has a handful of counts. CDR3 protein: CATSRGDREETQYF. In DNA form, the CDR3 reads TGTGCCACCAGCAGGGGGGACAGGGAAGAGACCCAGTACTTC. The chain has TRBV15 and TRBJ2-5; 9 bases map to TRBD1. Losses at the gene ends were 3 bases for V and 3 bases for J; bases not matched to a gene: 2. Looked up from germline, CDR1 is LNHNV and CDR2 is YYDKDF (reference sequence). The CDR3 loop spans 14 amino acids.

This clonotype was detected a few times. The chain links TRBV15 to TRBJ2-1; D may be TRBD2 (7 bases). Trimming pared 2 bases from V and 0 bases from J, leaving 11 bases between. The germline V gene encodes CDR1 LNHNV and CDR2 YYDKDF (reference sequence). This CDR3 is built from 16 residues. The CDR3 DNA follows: TGTGCCACCAGCAGATTCGGGGGGCTCTCCTACAATGAGCAGTTCTTC. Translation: CATSRFGGLSYNEQFF.

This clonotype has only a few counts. CDR3 in DNA: TGCAGTGCTAGGTCGGTTAGGGGAAGTGAGACCCAGTACTTC. It yields the protein CSARSVRGSETQYF. The rearrangement uses TRBV20-1 and TRBJ2-5, with D perhaps matching TRBD1 (5 bases). From germline, CDR1 is DFQATT and CDR2 SNEGSKA (reference sequence). Trimming removed 3 bases at V and 5 bases at J, with 16 bases between. The CDR3 has 14 amino acids.

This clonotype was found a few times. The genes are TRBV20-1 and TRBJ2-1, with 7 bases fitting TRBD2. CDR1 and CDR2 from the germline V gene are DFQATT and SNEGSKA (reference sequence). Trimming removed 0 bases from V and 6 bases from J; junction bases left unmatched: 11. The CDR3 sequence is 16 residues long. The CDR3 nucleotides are TGCAGTGCTAGAGATTCTAGCGGTCCCACCCGCAATGAGCAGTTCTTC. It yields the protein CSARDSSGPTRNEQFF.

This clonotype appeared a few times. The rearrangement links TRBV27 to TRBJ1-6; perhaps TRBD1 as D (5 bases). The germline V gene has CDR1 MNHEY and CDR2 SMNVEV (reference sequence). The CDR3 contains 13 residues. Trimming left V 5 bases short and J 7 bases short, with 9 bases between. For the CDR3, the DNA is TGTGCCAGCAGTATGGGGACCAATTCACCCCTCCACTTT. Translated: CASSMGTNSPLHF.

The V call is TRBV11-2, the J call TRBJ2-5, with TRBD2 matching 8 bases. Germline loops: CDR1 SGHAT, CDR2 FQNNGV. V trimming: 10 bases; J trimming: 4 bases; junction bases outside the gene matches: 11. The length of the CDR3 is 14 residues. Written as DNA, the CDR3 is TGTGCCACCAGACCTTCGGGGGGGCCAGAGACCCAGTACTTC. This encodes CATRPSGGPETQYF.

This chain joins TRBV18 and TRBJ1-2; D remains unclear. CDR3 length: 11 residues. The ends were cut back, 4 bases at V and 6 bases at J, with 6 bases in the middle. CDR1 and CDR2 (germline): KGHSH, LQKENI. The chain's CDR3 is CASSLGNGYTF. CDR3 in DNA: TGTGCCAGCTCACTAGGGAATGGCTACACCTTC.

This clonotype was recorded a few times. Here the CDR3 reads CSARPTGGEAQYF. CDR3 DNA sequence: TGCAGTGCTAGGCCCACAGGGGGAGAGGCGCAGTATTTT. The rearrangement uses TRBV20-1 and TRBJ2-3, with 8 bases fitting TRBD1. The CDR3 runs to 13 residues. The junction had 9 bases not matched to a gene; V was cut back by 3 bases and J by 10 bases. CDR1 is DFQATT, CDR2 SNEGSKA, per germline (reference sequence).

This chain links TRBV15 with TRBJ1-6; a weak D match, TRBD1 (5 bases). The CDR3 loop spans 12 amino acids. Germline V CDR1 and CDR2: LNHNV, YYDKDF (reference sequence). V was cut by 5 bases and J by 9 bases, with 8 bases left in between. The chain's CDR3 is CATSVRGSPLHF. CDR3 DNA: TGTGCCACCAGCGTGAGGGGTTCACCCCTCCACTTT.

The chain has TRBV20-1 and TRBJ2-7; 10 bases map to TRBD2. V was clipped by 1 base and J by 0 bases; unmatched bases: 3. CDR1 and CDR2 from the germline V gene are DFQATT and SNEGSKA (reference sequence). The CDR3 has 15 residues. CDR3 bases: TGCAGTGCTAGAGCCGGGACTAGCGACTCCTACGAGCAGTACTTC. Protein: CSARAGTSDSYEQYF.

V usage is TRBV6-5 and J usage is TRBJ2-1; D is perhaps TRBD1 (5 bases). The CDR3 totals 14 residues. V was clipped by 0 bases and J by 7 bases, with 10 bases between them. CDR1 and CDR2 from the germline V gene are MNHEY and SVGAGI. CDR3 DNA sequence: TGTGCCAGCAGTTACTCCAGGGTGTATAATGAGCAGTTCTTC. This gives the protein CASSYSRVYNEQFF.

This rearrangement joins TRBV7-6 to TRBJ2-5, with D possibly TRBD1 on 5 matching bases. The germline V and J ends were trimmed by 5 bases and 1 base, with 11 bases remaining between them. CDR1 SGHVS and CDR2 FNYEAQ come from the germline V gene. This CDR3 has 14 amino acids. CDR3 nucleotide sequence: TGTGCCAGCAGCCTGGACATCATCCAAGAGACCCAGTACTTC. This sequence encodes CASSLDIIQETQYF.

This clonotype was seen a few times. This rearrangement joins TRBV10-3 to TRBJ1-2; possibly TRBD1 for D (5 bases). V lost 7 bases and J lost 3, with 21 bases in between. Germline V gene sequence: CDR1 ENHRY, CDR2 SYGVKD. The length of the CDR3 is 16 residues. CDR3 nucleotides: TGTGCCATCAACGACGGATGGGGGTTAACTGACTATGGCTACACCTTC. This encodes CAINDGWGLTDYGYTF.

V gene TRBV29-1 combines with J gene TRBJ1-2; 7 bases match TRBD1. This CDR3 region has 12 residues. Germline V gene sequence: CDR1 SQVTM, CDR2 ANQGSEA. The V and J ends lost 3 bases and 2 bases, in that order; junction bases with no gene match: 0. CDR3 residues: CSVETGNYGYTF. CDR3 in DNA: TGCAGCGTTGAGACAGGGAACTATGGCTACACCTTC.

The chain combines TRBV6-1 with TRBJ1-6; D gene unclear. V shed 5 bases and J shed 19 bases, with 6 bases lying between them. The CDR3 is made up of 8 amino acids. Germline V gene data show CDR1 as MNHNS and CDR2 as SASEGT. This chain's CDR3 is CASSRTHF. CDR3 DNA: TGTGCCAGCAGTCGGACGCACTTT.

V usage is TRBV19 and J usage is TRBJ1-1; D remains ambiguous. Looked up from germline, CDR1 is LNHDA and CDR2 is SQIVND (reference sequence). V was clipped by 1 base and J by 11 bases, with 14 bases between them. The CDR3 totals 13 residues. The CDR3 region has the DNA TGTGCCAGTAGTATAGTGGGAGACTACGTGGCTTTCTTT. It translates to CASSIVGDYVAFF.

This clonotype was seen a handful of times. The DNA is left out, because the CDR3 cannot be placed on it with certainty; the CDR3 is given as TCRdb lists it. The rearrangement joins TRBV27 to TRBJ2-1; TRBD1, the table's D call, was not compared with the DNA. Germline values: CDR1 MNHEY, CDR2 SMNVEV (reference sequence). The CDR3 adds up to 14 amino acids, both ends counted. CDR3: CASSTSDSYNEQFF.

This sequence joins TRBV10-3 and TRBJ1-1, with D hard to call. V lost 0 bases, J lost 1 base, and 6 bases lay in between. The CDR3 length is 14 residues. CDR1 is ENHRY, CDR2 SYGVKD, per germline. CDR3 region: CAISESLGNTEAFF. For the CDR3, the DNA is TGTGCCATCAGTGAGTCTTTGGGGAACACTGAAGCTTTCTTT.

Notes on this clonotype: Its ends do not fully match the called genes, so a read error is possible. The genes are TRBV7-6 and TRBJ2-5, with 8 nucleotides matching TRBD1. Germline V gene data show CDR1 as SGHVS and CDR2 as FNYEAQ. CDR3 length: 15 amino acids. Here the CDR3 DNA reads TGTGCTAGCAGCATACAAACAGGGGGCCAAGAGACCCAGTACTTC. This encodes CASSIQTGGQETQYF.

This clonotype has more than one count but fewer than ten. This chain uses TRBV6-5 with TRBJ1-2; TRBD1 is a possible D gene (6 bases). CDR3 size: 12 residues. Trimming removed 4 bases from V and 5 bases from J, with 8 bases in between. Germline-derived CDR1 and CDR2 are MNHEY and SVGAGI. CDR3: CASSSGAYGYTF. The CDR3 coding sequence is TGTGCCAGCAGTTCAGGGGCGTATGGCTACACCTTC.